This T cell receptor beta chain was observed in a study of blood T cell repertoires in COVID-19. On the study more broadly: Sites across the United States, Italy and Spain contributed samples from acute and convalescent COVID-19.

V lost 3 bases and J 6 bases, leaving 16 bases between the germline ends. The CDR3 is made up of 16 amino acids. Clones were read by immunoSEQ multiplex PCR, and TCRdb kept only the in-frame ones, dropping some. This table has around 500,000 clones, approximately 85% appearing once. The chain links TRBV5-3 to TRBJ1-6; D is uncertain. TRBV5-3 counts as an open reading frame of uncertain function. Sequencing was carried out using peripheral blood. This clonotype was obtained from a human donor in a cohort sampled during active COVID-19. The CDR3 protein is CARSSSDGETNSPLHF. Here the CDR3 DNA reads TGTGCCAGAAGCTCGTCCGACGGGGAAACTAATTCACCCCTCCACTTT.